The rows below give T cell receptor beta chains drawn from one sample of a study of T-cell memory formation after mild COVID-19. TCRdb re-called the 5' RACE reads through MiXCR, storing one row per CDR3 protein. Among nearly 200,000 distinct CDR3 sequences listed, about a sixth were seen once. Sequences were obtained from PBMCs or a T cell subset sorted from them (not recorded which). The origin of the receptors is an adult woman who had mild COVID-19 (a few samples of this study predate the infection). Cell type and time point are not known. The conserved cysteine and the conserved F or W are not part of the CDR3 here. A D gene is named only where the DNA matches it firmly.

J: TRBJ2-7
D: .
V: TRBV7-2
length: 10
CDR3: ASAAVSYEQY

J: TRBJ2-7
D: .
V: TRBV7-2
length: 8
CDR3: ASSSYEQY

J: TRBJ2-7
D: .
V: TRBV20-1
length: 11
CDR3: SAPKPGAYEQY

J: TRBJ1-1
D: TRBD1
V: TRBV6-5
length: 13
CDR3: ASSPRTGTGTEAF

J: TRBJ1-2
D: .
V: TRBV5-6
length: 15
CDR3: ASSQTGLGRDPNGYT

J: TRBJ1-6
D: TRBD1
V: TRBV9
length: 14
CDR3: ASSSDRGSYNSPLH

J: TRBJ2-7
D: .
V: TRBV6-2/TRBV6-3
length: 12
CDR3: ASSSGRRPYEQY

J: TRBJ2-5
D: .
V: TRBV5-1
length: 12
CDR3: ASSPIDRLETQY

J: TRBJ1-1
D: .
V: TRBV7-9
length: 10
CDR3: ASSLDLSAAF

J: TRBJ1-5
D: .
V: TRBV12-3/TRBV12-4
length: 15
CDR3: ASSLARGSSANQPQH

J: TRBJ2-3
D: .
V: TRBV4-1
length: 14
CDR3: ASSQDLGRRTDTQY

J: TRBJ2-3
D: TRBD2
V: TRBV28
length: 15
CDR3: ASSSTGASGSPDTQY

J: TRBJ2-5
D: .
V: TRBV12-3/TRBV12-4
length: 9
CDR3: ASSRGETQY

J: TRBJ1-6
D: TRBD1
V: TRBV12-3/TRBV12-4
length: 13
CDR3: ASSWEDRANSPLH

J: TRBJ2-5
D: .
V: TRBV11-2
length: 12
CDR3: ASSLESIIGTQY

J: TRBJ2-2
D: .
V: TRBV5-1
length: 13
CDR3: ASSLFGPNTGELF

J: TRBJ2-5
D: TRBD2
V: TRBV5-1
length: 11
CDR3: ASSPRGEETQY

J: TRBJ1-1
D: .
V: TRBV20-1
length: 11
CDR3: SATLGVNTEAF

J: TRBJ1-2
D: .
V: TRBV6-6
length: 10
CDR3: ASSYGLDGYT

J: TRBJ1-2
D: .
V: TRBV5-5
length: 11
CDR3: ASSLQGDYGYT

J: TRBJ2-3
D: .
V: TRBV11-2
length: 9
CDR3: ASSPLYTQY

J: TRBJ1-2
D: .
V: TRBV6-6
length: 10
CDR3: ASRTANYGYT

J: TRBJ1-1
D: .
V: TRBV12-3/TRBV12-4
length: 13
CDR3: ASRPSLGQNTEAF

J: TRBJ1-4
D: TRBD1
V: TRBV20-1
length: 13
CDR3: SLIDRGQPNEKLF

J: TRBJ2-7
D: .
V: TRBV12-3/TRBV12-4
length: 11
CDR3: ASSRTVSYEQY

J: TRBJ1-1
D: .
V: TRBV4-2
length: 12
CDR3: ASSHTGLNTEAF

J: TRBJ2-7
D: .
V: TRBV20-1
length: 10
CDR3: SAARGAGEQY

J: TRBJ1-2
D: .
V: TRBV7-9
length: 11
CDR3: ASSHNDNYGYT

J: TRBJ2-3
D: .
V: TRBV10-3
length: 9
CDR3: ATREADTQY

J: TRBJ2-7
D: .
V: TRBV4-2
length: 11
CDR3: ASSQESRDEQY

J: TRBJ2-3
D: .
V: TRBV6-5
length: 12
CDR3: ASRGGRRTDTQY

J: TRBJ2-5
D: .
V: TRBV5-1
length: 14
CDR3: ASSLAPGARGETQY

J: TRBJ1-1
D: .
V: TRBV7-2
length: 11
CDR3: ASSLVGDSEAF

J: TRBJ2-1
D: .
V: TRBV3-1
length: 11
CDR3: ASSQVLGNEQF

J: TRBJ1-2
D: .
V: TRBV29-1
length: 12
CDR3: SVIGINTNYGYT

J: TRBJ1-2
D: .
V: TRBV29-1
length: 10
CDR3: SADTGMHGYT

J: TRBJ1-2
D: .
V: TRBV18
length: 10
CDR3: ASSPPAGRIA

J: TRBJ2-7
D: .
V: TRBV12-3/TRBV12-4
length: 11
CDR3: ASGDTGRSEQY

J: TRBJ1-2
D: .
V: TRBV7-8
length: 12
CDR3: ASSSGITGYGYT

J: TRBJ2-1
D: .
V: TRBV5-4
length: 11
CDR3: ASSLTGYNEQF

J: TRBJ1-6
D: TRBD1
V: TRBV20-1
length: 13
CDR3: SARWDSSYNSPLH

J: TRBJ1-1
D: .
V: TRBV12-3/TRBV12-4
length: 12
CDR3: ASRPAGGRTEAF

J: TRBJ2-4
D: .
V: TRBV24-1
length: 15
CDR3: ATSDAGQTGAKNIQY

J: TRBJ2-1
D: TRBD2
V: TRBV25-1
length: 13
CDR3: ASSPGGRTYNEQF

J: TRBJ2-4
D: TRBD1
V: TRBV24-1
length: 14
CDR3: ATSDASGTGGDIQY

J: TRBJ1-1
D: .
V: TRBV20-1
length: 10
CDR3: SARGVNTEAF

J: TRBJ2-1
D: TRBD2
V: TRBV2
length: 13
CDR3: ASSVQAGGRDEQF

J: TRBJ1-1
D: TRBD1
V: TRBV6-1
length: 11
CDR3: ASTDRVNTEAF

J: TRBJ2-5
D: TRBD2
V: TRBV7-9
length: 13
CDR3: ASSLWLAGTETQY

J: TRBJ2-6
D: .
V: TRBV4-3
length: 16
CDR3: ASSQEGSLGSGANVLT

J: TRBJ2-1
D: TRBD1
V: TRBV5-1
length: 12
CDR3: ASSLGDRSDEQF

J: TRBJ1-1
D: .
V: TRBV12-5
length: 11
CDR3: ASGLVQTAEAF

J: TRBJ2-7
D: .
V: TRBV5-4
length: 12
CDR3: ASRPGTGTEEQY